This T cell receptor (beta chain) was sequenced during a study of blood T cell repertoires in COVID-19. Germline V gives CDR1 DFQATT, CDR2 SNEGSKA (reference sequence). This CDR3 region has 10 residues. Trimming stripped 1 base from V and 11 bases from J, with 8 bases between. Per the original methods: Reference gene primer amplification gave estimated nucleated cell counts. This table comes from immunoSEQ multiplex PCR, and its TCRdb copy is limited to in-frame clones, with some not included. V and J calls and clone size are given by that table; D and trimming were obtained from the DNA. The sample yields around 190,000 clones, 86% seen once. The participants were between about 18 and 90 years old and came from roughly 24 US areas. Researchers sorted participants into cohorts using their self-reported clinical history.

The sequence derives from a man aged 35 to 55 with acute COVID-19. Sequenced material: PBMCs or T cells enriched from blood (not recorded which). The chain links TRBV20-1 to TRBJ1-1; D gene unclear. The CDR3 protein is CSARGFQAFF. CDR3 DNA sequence: TGCAGTGCTAGAGGTTTTCAGGCTTTCTTT.